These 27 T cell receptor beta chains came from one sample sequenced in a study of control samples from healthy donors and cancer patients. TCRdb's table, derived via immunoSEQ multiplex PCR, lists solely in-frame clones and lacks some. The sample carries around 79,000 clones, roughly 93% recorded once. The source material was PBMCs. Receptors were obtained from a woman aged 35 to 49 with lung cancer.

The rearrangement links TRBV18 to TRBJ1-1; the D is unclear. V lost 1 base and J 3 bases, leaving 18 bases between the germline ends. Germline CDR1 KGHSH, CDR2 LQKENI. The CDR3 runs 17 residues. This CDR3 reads CASSPRVVTGEDTEAFF. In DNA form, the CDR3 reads TGTGCCAGCTCACCACGGGTGGTTACGGGCGAGGACACTGAAGCTTTCTTT.

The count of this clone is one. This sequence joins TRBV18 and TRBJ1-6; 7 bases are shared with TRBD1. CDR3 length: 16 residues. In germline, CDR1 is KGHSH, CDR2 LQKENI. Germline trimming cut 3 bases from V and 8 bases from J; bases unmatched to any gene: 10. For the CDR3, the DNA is TGTGCCAGCTCACCGACCACAGGGGCTATTGATTCACCCCTCCACTTT. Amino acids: CASSPTTGAIDSPLHF.

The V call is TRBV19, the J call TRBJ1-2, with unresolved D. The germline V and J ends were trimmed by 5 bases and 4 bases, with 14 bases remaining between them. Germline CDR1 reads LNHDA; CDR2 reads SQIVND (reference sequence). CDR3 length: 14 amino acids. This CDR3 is CASSLSTAGYGYTF. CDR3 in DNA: TGTGCCAGTAGTCTTTCTACCGCTGGCTATGGCTACACCTTC.

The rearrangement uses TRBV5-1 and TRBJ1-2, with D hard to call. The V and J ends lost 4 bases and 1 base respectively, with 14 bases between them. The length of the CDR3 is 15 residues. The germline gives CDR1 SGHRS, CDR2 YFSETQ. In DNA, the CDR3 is TGCGCCAGCAGCCCTTCGATCGGGAATAACTATGGCTACACCTTC. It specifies CASSPSIGNNYGYTF.

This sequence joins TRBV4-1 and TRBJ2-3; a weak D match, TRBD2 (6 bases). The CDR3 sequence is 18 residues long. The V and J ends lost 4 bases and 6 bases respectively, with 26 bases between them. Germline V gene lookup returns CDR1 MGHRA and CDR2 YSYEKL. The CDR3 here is CASSPAGGTYPQGDTQYF. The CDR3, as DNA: TGCGCCAGCAGCCCCGCTGGGGGGACGTACCCGCAGGGTGATACGCAGTATTTT.

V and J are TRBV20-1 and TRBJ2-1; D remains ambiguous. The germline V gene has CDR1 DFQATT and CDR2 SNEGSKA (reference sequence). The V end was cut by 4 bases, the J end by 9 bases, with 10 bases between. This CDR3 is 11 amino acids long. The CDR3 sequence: CSATRFSEQFF. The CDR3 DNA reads TGCAGTGCTACCCGCTTCAGTGAGCAGTTCTTC.

CDR3 loop: CASSLPKQGPNNQPQHF. The CDR3 DNA reads TGTGCCAGCAGCTTACCCAAACAGGGGCCGAACAATCAGCCCCAGCATTTT. The chain employs TRBV7-8 and TRBJ1-5; 7 positions match TRBD1. The V gene end was trimmed by 2 bases and the J gene end by 3 bases; junction bases not matched to a gene: 10. CDR1 SGHVS and CDR2 FQNEAQ come from the germline V gene. This CDR3 is 17 amino acids long. Full variable domain (outside the CDR3, taken from reference TRBV7-8 and TRBJ1-5): GAGVSQSPRYKVAKRGQDVALRCDPISGHVSLFWYQQALGQGPEFLTYFQNEAQLDKSGLPSDRFFAERPEGSVSTLKIQRTQQEDSAVYLCASSLPKQGPNNQPQHFGDGTRLSIL.

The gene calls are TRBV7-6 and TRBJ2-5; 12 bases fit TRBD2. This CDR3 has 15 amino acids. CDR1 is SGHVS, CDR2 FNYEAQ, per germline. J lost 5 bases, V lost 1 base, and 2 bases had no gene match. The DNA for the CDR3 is TGTGCCAGCAGCTTAGAAACTAGCGGGGGGGAGACCCAGTACTTC. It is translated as CASSLETSGGETQYF.

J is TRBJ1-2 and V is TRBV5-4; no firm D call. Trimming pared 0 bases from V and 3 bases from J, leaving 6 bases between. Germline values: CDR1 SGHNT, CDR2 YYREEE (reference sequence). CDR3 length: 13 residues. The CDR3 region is CASSLVGDYGYTF. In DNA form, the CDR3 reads TGTGCCAGCAGCTTGGTTGGGGACTATGGCTACACCTTC.

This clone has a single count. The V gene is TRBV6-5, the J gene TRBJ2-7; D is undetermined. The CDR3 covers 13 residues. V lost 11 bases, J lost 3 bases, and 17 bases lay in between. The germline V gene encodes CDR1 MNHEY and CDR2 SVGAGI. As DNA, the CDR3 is TGTGCCGCCCGACGTCTGAACGACTACGAGCAGTACTTC. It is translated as CAARRLNDYEQYF.

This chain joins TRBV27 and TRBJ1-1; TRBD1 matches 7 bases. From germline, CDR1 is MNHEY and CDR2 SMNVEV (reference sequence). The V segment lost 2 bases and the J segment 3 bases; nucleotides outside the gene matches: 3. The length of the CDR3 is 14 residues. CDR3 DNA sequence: TGTGCCAGCAGTTTAAGCAGGGGGGACACTGAAGCTTTCTTT. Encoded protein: CASSLSRGDTEAFF.

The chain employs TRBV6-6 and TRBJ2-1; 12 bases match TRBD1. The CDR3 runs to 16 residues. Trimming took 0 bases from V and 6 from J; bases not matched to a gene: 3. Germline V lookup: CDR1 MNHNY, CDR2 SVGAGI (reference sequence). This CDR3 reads CASSYSPGQGANEQFF. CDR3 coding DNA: TGTGCCAGCAGTTACTCTCCGGGACAGGGGGCCAATGAGCAGTTCTTC.

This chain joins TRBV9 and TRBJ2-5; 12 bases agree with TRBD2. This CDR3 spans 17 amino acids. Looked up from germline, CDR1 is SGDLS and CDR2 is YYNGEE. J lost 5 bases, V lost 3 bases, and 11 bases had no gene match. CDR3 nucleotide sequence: TGTGCCAGCAGCGAAGGGGCTAGCGGGGGGGCCGAGGAGACCCAGTACTTC. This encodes CASSEGASGGAEETQYF.

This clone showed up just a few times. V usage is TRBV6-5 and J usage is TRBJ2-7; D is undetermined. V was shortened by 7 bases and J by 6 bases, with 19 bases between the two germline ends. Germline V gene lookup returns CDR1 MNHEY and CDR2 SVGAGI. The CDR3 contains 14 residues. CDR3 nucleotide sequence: TGTGCCAGCACCCCCTATGGGGATGCCGTCGAGCAGTACTTC. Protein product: CASTPYGDAVEQYF.

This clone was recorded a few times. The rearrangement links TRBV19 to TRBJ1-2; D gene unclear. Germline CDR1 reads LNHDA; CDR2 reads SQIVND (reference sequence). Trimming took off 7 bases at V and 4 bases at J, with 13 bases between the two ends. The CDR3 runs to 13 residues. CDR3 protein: CASNGHVVYGYTF. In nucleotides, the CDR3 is TGTGCCAGTAATGGGCACGTCGTCTATGGCTACACCTTC.

The CDR3: CASSNDLGYTF. CDR3 DNA: TGTGCCAGCAGCAACGACTTGGGCTACACCTTC. The chain uses TRBV3-1 (or the pseudogene TRBV3-2) and TRBJ1-2; D remains ambiguous. Germline loops: CDR1 LGHDT, CDR2 YNNKEL (reference sequence). The CDR3 totals 11 residues. V was pared by 5 bases and J by 8 bases, with 9 bases between.

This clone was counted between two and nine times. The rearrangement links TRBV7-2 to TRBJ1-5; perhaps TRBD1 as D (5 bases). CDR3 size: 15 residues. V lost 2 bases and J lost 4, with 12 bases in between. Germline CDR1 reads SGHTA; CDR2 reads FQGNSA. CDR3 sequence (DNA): TGTGCCAGCAGCTTAAGTTGGCAGGGAAATCAGCCCCAGCATTTT. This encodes CASSLSWQGNQPQHF.

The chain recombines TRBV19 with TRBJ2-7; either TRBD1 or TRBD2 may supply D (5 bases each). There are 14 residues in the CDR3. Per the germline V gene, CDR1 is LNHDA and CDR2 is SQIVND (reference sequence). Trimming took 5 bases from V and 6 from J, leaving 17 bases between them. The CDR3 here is CASSYDSRGGEQYF. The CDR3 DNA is TGTGCCAGTAGTTACGACAGCCGAGGAGGCGAGCAGTACTTC.

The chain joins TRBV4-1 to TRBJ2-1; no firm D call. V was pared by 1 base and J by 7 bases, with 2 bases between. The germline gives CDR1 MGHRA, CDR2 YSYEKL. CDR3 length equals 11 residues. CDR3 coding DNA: TGCGCCAGCAGCCAAGCGAATGAGCAGTTCTTC. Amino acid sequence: CASSQANEQFF.

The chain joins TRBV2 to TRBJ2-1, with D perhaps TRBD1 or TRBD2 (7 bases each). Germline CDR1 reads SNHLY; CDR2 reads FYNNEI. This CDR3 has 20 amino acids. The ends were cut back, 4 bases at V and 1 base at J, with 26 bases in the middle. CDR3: CASSAGWAGGVLRSYNEQFF. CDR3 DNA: TGTGCCAGCAGTGCGGGGTGGGCAGGGGGGGTACTTCGATCCTACAATGAGCAGTTCTTC.

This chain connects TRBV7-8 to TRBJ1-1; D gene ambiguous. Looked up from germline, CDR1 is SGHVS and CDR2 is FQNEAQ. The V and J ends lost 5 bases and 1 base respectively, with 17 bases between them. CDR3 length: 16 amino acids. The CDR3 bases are TGTGCCAGCAGCCGCACGATGGTCGGGAGGAACACTGAAGCTTTCTTT. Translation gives CASSRTMVGRNTEAFF.

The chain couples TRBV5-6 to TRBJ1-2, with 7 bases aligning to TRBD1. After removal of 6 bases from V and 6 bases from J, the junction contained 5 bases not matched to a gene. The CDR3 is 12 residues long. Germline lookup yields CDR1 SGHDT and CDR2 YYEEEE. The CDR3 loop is CASNDRVDGYTF. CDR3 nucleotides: TGTGCCAGCAACGACAGGGTGGATGGCTACACCTTC.

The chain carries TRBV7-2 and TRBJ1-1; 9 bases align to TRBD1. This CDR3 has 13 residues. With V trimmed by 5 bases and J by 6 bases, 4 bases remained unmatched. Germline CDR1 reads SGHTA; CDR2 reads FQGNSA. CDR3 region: CASSRDRVSEAFF. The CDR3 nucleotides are TGTGCCAGCAGCCGGGACAGGGTCTCTGAAGCTTTCTTT.

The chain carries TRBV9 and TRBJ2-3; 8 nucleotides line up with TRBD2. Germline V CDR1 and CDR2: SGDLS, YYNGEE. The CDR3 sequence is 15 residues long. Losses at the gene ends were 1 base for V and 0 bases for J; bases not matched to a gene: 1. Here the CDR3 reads CASSVTSGSTDTQYF. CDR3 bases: TGTGCCAGCAGCGTAACTAGCGGCAGCACAGATACGCAGTATTTT. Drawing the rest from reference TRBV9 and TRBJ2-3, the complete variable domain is DSGVTQTPKHLITATGQRVTLRCSPRSGDLSVYWYQQSLDQGLQFLIQYYNGEERAKGNILERFSAQQFPDLHSELNLSSLELGDSALYFCASSVTSGSTDTQYFGPGTRLTVL.

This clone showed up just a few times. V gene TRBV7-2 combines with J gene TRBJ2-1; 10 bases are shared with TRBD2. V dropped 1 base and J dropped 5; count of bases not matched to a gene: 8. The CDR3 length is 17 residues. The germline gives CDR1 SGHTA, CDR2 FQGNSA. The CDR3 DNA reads TGTGCCAGCAGCTTAGACCCAGCGGGGGGGCCCCACAATGAGCAGTTCTTC. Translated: CASSLDPAGGPHNEQFF.

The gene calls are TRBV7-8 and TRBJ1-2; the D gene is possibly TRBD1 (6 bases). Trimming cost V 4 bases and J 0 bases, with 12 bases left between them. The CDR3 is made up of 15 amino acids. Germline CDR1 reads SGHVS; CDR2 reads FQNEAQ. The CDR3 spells CASSSHRVANYGYTF. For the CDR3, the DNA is TGTGCCAGCAGCTCGCACAGGGTTGCTAACTATGGCTACACCTTC.

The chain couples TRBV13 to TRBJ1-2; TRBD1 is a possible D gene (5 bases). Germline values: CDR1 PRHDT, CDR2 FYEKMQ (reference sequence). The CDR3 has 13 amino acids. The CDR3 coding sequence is TGTGCGGTCAACCGGGACGGAGGCTATGGCTACACCTTC. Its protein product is CAVNRDGGYGYTF.